Listed below are T cell receptor beta chains from one sample, sequenced in a study of metastatic and nonmetastatic thyroid tumors. TCRdb reanalyzed the PCR reads via MiXCR. The data hold over 15,000 clones, with 25% to 35% observed a single time. Sample: tumor tissue. The source is a male donor with papillary thyroid cancer or a benign thyroid nodule (not recorded which). Some clones in this sample may be carry-over from other donors' samples. CDR3s include the opening cysteine and the closing phenylalanine or tryptophan. Fields, in order: J gene, CDR3 length, V gene, clone size, D gene, CDR3 protein, CDR3 DNA. A D gene is named only where the DNA matches it firmly. Where a row states a size, it is once, few, many or the class of an expanded clone; other rows omit it.

J: TRBJ2-1; length: 16; V: TRBV20-1; size: medium-sized; D: .; CDR3: CSARDYRLGGDNEQFF; DNA: TGCAGTGCTAGGGACTATCGATTGGGAGGAGACAATGAGCAGTTCTTC
J: TRBJ2-1; length: 18; V: TRBV4-1; size: .; D: .; CDR3: CASSQVTLLGGSYNEQFF; DNA: TGCGCCAGCAGCCAAGTTACCCTGTTGGGGGGCTCCTACAATGAGCAGTTCTTC
J: TRBJ1-2; length: 14; V: TRBV5-8; size: large; D: .; CDR3: CASSPGTSTRGYTF; DNA: TGTGCCAGCAGCCCCGGGACCTCTACCCGCGGCTACACCTTC
J: TRBJ1-4; length: 15; V: TRBV4-1; size: .; D: .; CDR3: CASSASTGTGEKLFF; DNA: TGCGCCAGCAGCGCCAGTACCGGGACGGGCGAAAAACTGTTTTTT
J: TRBJ1-6; length: 15; V: TRBV20-1; size: once; D: TRBD1; CDR3: CSADPRWTGDSPLHF; DNA: TGCAGTGCGGATCCCCGCTGGACAGGGGATTCACCCCTCCACTTT
J: TRBJ1-1; length: 16; V: TRBV18; size: .; D: .; CDR3: CASSQLGLGLNTEAFF; DNA: TGTGCCAGCTCCCAACTGGGTCTGGGACTAAACACTGAAGCTTTCTTT
J: TRBJ2-7; length: 13; V: TRBV12-3/TRBV12-4; size: few; D: .; CDR3: CASSFADGYEQYF; DNA: TGTGCCAGCAGTTTCGCAGACGGTTACGAGCAGTACTTC
J: TRBJ2-1; length: 17; V: TRBV11-2; size: .; D: .; CDR3: CASSSPLGGAGFDEQFF; DNA: TGTGCCAGCAGCTCACCTCTTGGGGGGGCGGGTTTCGATGAGCAGTTCTTC
J: TRBJ2-7; length: 13; V: TRBV11-2; size: .; D: .; CDR3: CASSLFVEYEQYF; DNA: TGTGCCAGCAGCTTATTCGTGGAGTACGAGCAGTACTTC
J: TRBJ2-3; length: 15; V: TRBV9; size: .; D: .; CDR3: CASSVVGLVTDTQYF; DNA: TGTGCCAGCAGCGTAGTAGGGTTGGTGACAGATACGCAGTATTTT
J: TRBJ2-2; length: 18; V: TRBV11-1; size: .; D: TRBD2; CDR3: CASKGTDPAGGVAGELFF; DNA: TGTGCCAGCAAAGGCACAGATCCAGCGGGAGGTGTAGCCGGGGAGCTGTTTTTT
J: TRBJ2-3; length: 18; V: TRBV24-1; size: .; D: .; CDR3: CATSDPTEGGGDTDTHYF; DNA: TGTGCCACCAGTGATCCTACGGAAGGGGGAGGGGACACAGATACTCATTATTTT
J: TRBJ2-7; length: 12; V: TRBV12-3/TRBV12-4; size: medium-sized; D: .; CDR3: CASSSPTYEQYF; DNA: TGTGCCAGCAGTTCACCTACCTACGAGCAGTACTTC
J: TRBJ2-7; length: 14; V: TRBV13; size: .; D: TRBD1; CDR3: CASSLGTADYEQYF; DNA: TGTGCCAGCAGCCTAGGGACAGCGGATTACGAGCAGTACTTC
J: TRBJ2-7; length: 15; V: TRBV29-1; size: medium-sized; D: TRBD2; CDR3: CSVEDQNSGSYEQYF; DNA: TGCAGCGTTGAAGATCAGAATAGCGGGAGCTACGAGCAGTACTTC
J: TRBJ2-1; length: 13; V: TRBV25-1; size: .; D: TRBD1; CDR3: CASSGTGGTEQFF; DNA: TGTGCCAGCAGTGGGACAGGGGGGACTGAGCAGTTCTTC
J: TRBJ2-1; length: 13; V: TRBV19; size: .; D: TRBD2; CDR3: CASRGGSDNEQFF; DNA: TGTGCCAGTCGCGGGGGGTCCGACAATGAGCAGTTCTTC
J: TRBJ2-1; length: 11; V: TRBV7-7; size: medium-sized; D: .; CDR3: CASSRDSEQFF; DNA: TGTGCTAGCAGCCGGGACTCTGAGCAGTTCTTC
J: TRBJ1-4; length: 14; V: TRBV3-1; size: medium-sized; D: .; CDR3: CASSLWTAGEKLFF; DNA: TGTGCCAGCAGCCTCTGGACAGCCGGGGAAAAACTGTTTTTT
J: TRBJ1-4; length: 13; V: TRBV29-1; size: few; D: .; CDR3: CSVEDRGGEKLFF; DNA: TGCAGCGTTGAAGACAGGGGTGGTGAAAAACTGTTTTTT
J: TRBJ2-3; length: 15; V: TRBV7-3; size: many; D: TRBD2; CDR3: CASSSLAENRDTQYF; DNA: TGTGCCAGCAGCTCCCTAGCGGAAAACCGAGATACGCAGTATTTT
J: TRBJ2-5; length: 12; V: TRBV19; size: .; D: .; CDR3: CASSNLEETQYF; DNA: TGTGCCAGTAGTAACTTGGAAGAGACCCAGTACTTC
J: TRBJ2-7; length: 15; V: TRBV7-9; size: many; D: .; CDR3: CASSQVGGSSYEQYF; DNA: TGTGCCAGCAGTCAAGTCGGGGGAAGCTCCTACGAGCAGTACTTC
J: TRBJ1-5; length: 18; V: TRBV5-4; size: .; D: .; CDR3: CASSFPPPPRSRDQPRHF; DNA: TGTGCCAGCAGCTTTCCCCCCCCCCCCAGGAGCAGAGATCAGCCCCGGCATTTT
J: TRBJ2-1; length: 15; V: TRBV10-1; size: medium-sized; D: .; CDR3: CASSEKLWFGNEQFF; DNA: TGCGCCAGCAGTGAAAAGCTCTGGTTTGGGAATGAGCAGTTCTTC
J: TRBJ2-6; length: 14; V: TRBV6-2/TRBV6-3; size: few; D: .; CDR3: CASSYNSGANVLTF; DNA: TGTGCCAGCAGTTACAACTCTGGGGCCAACGTCCTGACTTTC
J: TRBJ2-3; length: 15; V: TRBV18; size: many; D: .; CDR3: CASSPNSARGDTQYF; DNA: TGTGCCAGCTCCCCCAACAGCGCCCGAGGGGATACGCAGTATTTT
J: TRBJ2-1; length: 17; V: TRBV19; size: large; D: TRBD2; CDR3: CASSIVLAGGKGNEQFF; DNA: TGTGCCAGTAGTATAGTACTAGCGGGAGGAAAGGGCAATGAGCAGTTCTTC
J: TRBJ2-4; length: 14; V: TRBV7-2; size: few; D: .; CDR3: CASSFAGAINIQYF; DNA: TGTGCCAGCAGCTTCGCGGGGGCGATAAACATTCAGTACTTC
J: TRBJ1-3; length: 13; V: TRBV6-1; size: medium-sized; D: .; CDR3: CASSNGIGNTIYF; DNA: TGTGCCAGTAGTAACGGGATTGGAAACACCATATATTTT
J: TRBJ2-7; length: 14; V: TRBV11-2; size: .; D: TRBD2; CDR3: CASSYGTTLNEQYF; DNA: TGTGCCAGCAGCTACGGGACTACCCTCAACGAGCAGTACTTC
J: TRBJ1-2; length: 14; V: TRBV20-1; size: .; D: TRBD1; CDR3: CSASRDRINYGYTF; DNA: TGCAGTGCTAGCCGGGACAGGATTAACTATGGCTACACCTTC
J: TRBJ2-5; length: 16; V: TRBV15; size: few; D: .; CDR3: CATIRSGPPEEETQYF; DNA: TGTGCCACCATCAGGTCCGGTCCGCCCGAGGAGGAGACCCAGTACTTC
J: TRBJ2-7; length: 13; V: TRBV25-1; size: few; D: TRBD2; CDR3: CASSGGSGLEQYF; DNA: TGTGCCAGCAGTGGCGGGAGCGGGCTGGAGCAGTACTTC
J: TRBJ1-5; length: 16; V: TRBV6-1; size: .; D: .; CDR3: CASRETVDYSNQPQHF; DNA: TGTGCCAGCAGGGAGACAGTGGACTATAGCAATCAGCCCCAACATTTT
J: TRBJ2-7; length: 16; V: TRBV5-8; size: medium-sized; D: .; CDR3: CASSLEGHRRFYEQYF; DNA: TGTGCCAGCAGCTTAGAGGGGCACCGTCGTTTCTACGAGCAGTACTTC
J: TRBJ2-3; length: 17; V: TRBV9; size: many; D: TRBD1; CDR3: CASSTRTGGSSTDTQYF; DNA: TGTGCCAGCAGCACTCGGACAGGGGGGTCCAGCACAGATACGCAGTATTTT
J: TRBJ1-1; length: 10; V: TRBV20-1; size: .; D: .; CDR3: CSGSGKKAFF; DNA: TGCAGTGGTTCAGGGAAGAAAGCTTTCTTT
J: TRBJ2-3; length: 16; V: TRBV11-1; size: .; D: TRBD2; CDR3: CASSLFRTSDTDTQYF; DNA: TGTGCCAGCAGCTTATTCAGGACTAGCGACACAGATACGCAGTATTTT
J: TRBJ2-3; length: 16; V: TRBV5-1; size: few; D: .; CDR3: CASSPEQVVRTDTQYF; DNA: TGCGCCAGCAGCCCCGAGCAGGTGGTGAGGACAGATACGCAGTATTTT
J: TRBJ1-5; length: 15; V: TRBV28; size: many; D: .; CDR3: CASRLEGAFNQPQHF; DNA: TGTGCCAGCAGGCTTGAAGGGGCCTTCAATCAGCCCCAGCATTTT
J: TRBJ1-2; length: 14; V: TRBV20-1; size: .; D: TRBD1; CDR3: CSARDPGTAYGYTF; DNA: TGCAGTGCTAGAGACCCGGGGACAGCATATGGCTACACCTTC